The 30 T cell receptor beta chains listed next were all sequenced from one sample in a study of identical twins. TCRdb processed the 5' RACE reads anew with MiXCR; each CDR3 protein has one entry. Of hundreds of thousands of distinct CDR3 sequences in the sample, over 9% were seen once. These same records also appear under a second study, on yellow fever vaccine responses in identical twins.

Sequencing input: PBMCs. The origin of the receptors is a woman aged 18 to 35 in good health.

This chain joins TRBV6-2 or TRBV6-3 and TRBJ2-2; no clear D. CDR3 size: 12 residues. CDR1 and CDR2 (germline): MNHEY, SVGEGT. V dropped 6 bases and J dropped 6 bases, with 8 bases sitting between them. The DNA of the CDR3 is TGTGCCAGCAGATCCGCTGCCGGGGAGCTGTTTTTT. Protein sequence: CASRSAAGELFF.

This clonotype was seen only a few times. For the CDR3, the DNA is TGCAGTGCTAGAGAGCAGGGGAATTCACCCCTCCACTTT. This encodes CSAREQGNSPLHF. V and J are TRBV20-1 and TRBJ1-6, with D possibly TRBD1 on 6 matching bases. Trimming left V 0 bases short and J 7 bases short, with 7 bases between. Germline assignment: CDR1 DFQATT and CDR2 SNEGSKA (reference sequence). The CDR3 contains 13 residues.

V gene TRBV6-6 combines with J gene TRBJ2-3; maybe TRBD1 (5 bases). This CDR3 contains 13 residues. The germline V and J ends were trimmed by 8 bases and 2 bases, with 11 bases remaining between them. Germline loops: CDR1 MNHNY, CDR2 SVGAGI (reference sequence). CDR3: CASAGINTDTQYF. CDR3 nucleotides: TGTGCCAGCGCAGGGATAAACACAGATACGCAGTATTTT.

This chain connects TRBV13 to TRBJ1-1; TRBD1 matches at 7 bases. Unmatched junction bases numbered 7, after V lost 0 bases and J lost 6 bases. CDR3 length equals 15 residues. The germline gives CDR1 PRHDT, CDR2 FYEKMQ (reference sequence). The CDR3 sequence is CASSLGDRDSPEAFF. The DNA of the CDR3 is TGTGCCAGCAGCTTAGGAGACAGGGACTCCCCTGAAGCTTTCTTT. Full variable domain (rest looked up from reference TRBV13 and TRBJ1-1): AAGVIQSPRHLIKEKRETATLKCYPIPRHDTVYWYQQGPGQDPQFLISFYEKMQSDKGSIPDRFSAQQFSDYHSELNMSSLELGDSALYFCASSLGDRDSPEAFFGQGTRLTVV.

This clonotype occurred a few times. This chain links TRBV29-1 with TRBJ1-1; D gene ambiguous. CDR3 length: 14 amino acids. Deletions cut 2 bases from V and 1 base from J, with 11 bases between. Germline V lookup: CDR1 SQVTM, CDR2 ANQGSEA. In nucleotides, the CDR3 is TGCAGCGTTGAACTTGCAGCTCCGAACACTGAAGCTTTCTTT. Translating it yields CSVELAAPNTEAFF.

The chain uses TRBV7-7 and TRBJ2-1, with 7 bases fitting TRBD2. The CDR3 extends over 16 amino acids. CDR1 SSHAT and CDR2 FNYEAQ come from the germline V gene (reference sequence). V was clipped by 1 base and J by 8 bases; unmatched bases: 11. The CDR3 DNA sequence: TGTGCCAGCAGCTTAGGGCCTCTAGCGGCGTACGATGAGCAGTTCTTC. The encoded protein is CASSLGPLAAYDEQFF.

This clonotype was seen ten or more times. The CDR3 loop reads CASSLFFGQETQYF. In DNA, the CDR3 is TGTGCCAGCAGTTTATTTTTCGGCCAAGAGACCCAGTACTTC. The rearrangement uses TRBV27 and TRBJ2-5; D ambiguous. The CDR3 has 14 residues. V was trimmed by 1 base and J by 1 base, leaving 7 bases between them. The germline V gene encodes CDR1 MNHEY and CDR2 SMNVEV (reference sequence).

This clonotype was seen just once. The chain is built from TRBV7-6 and TRBJ2-1; 8 bases line up with TRBD1. Germline CDR1 is SGHVS and CDR2 is FNYEAQ. With V trimmed by 1 base and J by 7 bases, 18 bases remained unmatched. This CDR3 contains 19 residues. CDR3 DNA sequence: TGTGCCAGCAGCTTAGAATCTCTCCCCCAGGGGGCCCCTTGGAATGAGCAGTTCTTC. Protein sequence: CASSLESLPQGAPWNEQFF.

This clonotype has just a few counts. CDR3 in DNA: TGTGCCACCAGGGGGGGGACTAGCGGGAGGAATGAGCAGTTCTTC. It codes for CATRGGTSGRNEQFF. The rearrangement links TRBV24-1 to TRBJ2-1; 15 nucleotides agree with TRBD2. V dropped 7 bases and J dropped 7; count of bases not matched to a gene: 4. This CDR3 comprises 15 residues. Per the germline V gene, CDR1 is KGHDR and CDR2 is SFDVKD.

The rearrangement joins TRBV20-1 to TRBJ2-1, with 11 bases lining up with TRBD2. Germline CDR1 DFQATT, CDR2 SNEGSKA (reference sequence). The CDR3 has 17 residues. The trim removed 4 bases at V and 9 bases at J, leaving 17 bases unmatched. CDR3 in amino acids: CSAKARDLAGGSGEQFF. In DNA, the CDR3 is TGCAGTGCTAAGGCTAGGGATCTAGCGGGGGGCTCGGGTGAGCAGTTCTTC.

The J gene is TRBJ2-5, the V gene TRBV5-5; 8 bases line up with TRBD1. The CDR3 extends over 15 amino acids. Per the germline V gene, CDR1 is SGHKS and CDR2 is YYEKEE (reference sequence). V was clipped by 4 bases and J by 5 bases; unmatched bases: 10. CDR3 protein: CASSHTRGPGETQYF. The CDR3 DNA reads as TGTGCCAGCAGCCATACCAGGGGGCCTGGGGAGACCCAGTACTTC.

The chain uses TRBV11-2 and TRBJ2-1; D might be TRBD2 (6 bases). V shed 1 base and J shed 6 bases, with 7 bases lying between them. Germline V gene data show CDR1 as SGHAT and CDR2 as FQNNGV. This CDR3 has 13 residues. The CDR3 DNA follows: TGTGCCAGCAGCTTAGTGACTAGCAATGAGCAGTTCTTC. Its translation: CASSLVTSNEQFF. Based on the CDR3 plus reference TRBV11-2 and TRBJ2-1, the full variable domain is EAGVAQSPRYKIIEKRQSVAFWCNPISGHATLYWYQQILGQGPKLLIQFQNNGVVDDSQLPKDRFSAERLKGVDSTLKIQPAKLEDSAVYLCASSLVTSNEQFFGPGTRLTVL.

V and J are TRBV12-3 or TRBV12-4 and TRBJ1-1; D call uncertain. The CDR3 consists of 12 residues. Trimming removed 2 bases from V and 4 bases from J, with 5 bases in between. DNA of the CDR3: TGTGCCAGCAGTTTATGGCCCACTGAAGCTTTCTTT. Its translation is CASSLWPTEAFF.

J is TRBJ2-7 and V is TRBV20-1; D may be TRBD2 (6 bases). Trimming cost V 4 bases and J 0 bases, with 13 bases left between them. CDR1 DFQATT and CDR2 SNEGSKA come from the germline V gene (reference sequence). This CDR3 contains 14 residues. This CDR3 is CSATLAGVSYEQYV. The DNA of the CDR3 is TGCAGTGCTACACTAGCCGGGGTCTCCTACGAGCAGTACGTC.

This chain uses TRBV20-1 with TRBJ1-1, with D hard to call. CDR1 and CDR2 (germline): DFQATT, SNEGSKA (reference sequence). The germline V and J ends were trimmed by 5 bases and 3 bases, with 16 bases remaining between them. This CDR3 spans 14 amino acids. The CDR3: CSAFAGREYTEAFF. The CDR3 nucleotides are TGCAGTGCTTTCGCGGGTCGAGAGTACACTGAAGCTTTCTTT.

This clonotype has a handful of counts. The chain couples TRBV20-1 to TRBJ2-3; 16 bases map to TRBD2. The CDR3 length is 16 residues. From germline, CDR1 is DFQATT and CDR2 SNEGSKA (reference sequence). J was trimmed by 2 bases and V by 5 bases; bases with no gene match: 4. This chain's CDR3 is CSAAGLAGGPTDTQYF. The DNA of the CDR3 is TGCAGTGCTGCGGGACTAGCGGGAGGGCCCACAGATACGCAGTATTTT.

The rearrangement uses TRBV20-1 and TRBJ2-7; D possibly corresponds to TRBD2 (6 bases). The CDR3 runs to 15 residues. Germline CDR1 and CDR2: DFQATT and SNEGSKA (reference sequence). V shed 3 bases and J shed 5 bases, with 20 bases lying between them. CDR3 sequence reads: CSASLPWAGSDEQYF. The CDR3 DNA is TGCAGTGCTAGCCTCCCATGGGCGGGATCGGACGAGCAGTACTTC.

CDR3: CASSKGTSGRALTDTQYF. The CDR3 DNA reads TGTGCCAGCAGCAAAGGGACTAGCGGGAGGGCCTTAACAGATACGCAGTATTTT. J is TRBJ2-3 and V is TRBV5-6, with 16 bases lining up with TRBD2. The junction had 8 bases not matched to a gene; V was cut back by 4 bases and J by 3 bases. Germline lookup yields CDR1 SGHDT and CDR2 YYEEEE. The CDR3 length is 18 residues.

This chain links TRBV11-2 with TRBJ2-7; 7 nucleotides match TRBD1. This CDR3 is built from 16 residues. Germline V gene sequence: CDR1 SGHAT, CDR2 FQNNGV. With 0 bases clipped from V and 2 bases from J, the junction kept 7 bases outside the gene matches. CDR3 nucleotide sequence: TGTGCCAGCAGCTTAGATCCCGGGACAGTAACCTACGAGCAGTACTTC. Protein product: CASSLDPGTVTYEQYF.

The chain recombines TRBV7-2 with TRBJ2-1, with TRBD1 matching over 7 bases. The CDR3 has 15 residues. From germline, CDR1 is SGHTA and CDR2 FQGNSA. The V gene end was trimmed by 3 bases and the J gene end by 5 bases; junction bases not matched to a gene: 7. As DNA, the CDR3 is TGTGCCAGCAGCTTCCGGACAGGTTGGGACAATGAGCAGTTCTTC. It is translated as CASSFRTGWDNEQFF.

The rearrangement joins TRBV12-3 or TRBV12-4 to TRBJ2-6; 8 bases line up with TRBD1. With 6 bases clipped from V and 1 base from J, the junction kept 17 bases outside the gene matches. This CDR3 contains 20 residues. The CDR3 here is CASRTLTHRQGSSGANVLTF. CDR3 bases: TGTGCCAGCAGGACCCTCACACATAGACAGGGGAGTTCTGGGGCCAACGTCCTGACTTTC.

The table lists this clonotype with many counts. The rearrangement joins TRBV24-1 to TRBJ2-2, with D uncertain. V dropped 7 bases and J dropped 0 bases, with 5 bases sitting between them. The CDR3 contains 13 residues. Germline values: CDR1 KGHDR, CDR2 SFDVKD. The CDR3 is CATREPNTGELFF. CDR3 sequence (DNA): TGTGCCACCAGGGAACCGAACACCGGGGAGCTGTTTTTT.

This clonotype was seen a few times. This chain uses TRBV2 with TRBJ1-2, with D perhaps TRBD1 (6 bases). Germline V gene data show CDR1 as SNHLY and CDR2 as FYNNEI. The CDR3 loop spans 13 amino acids. V was cut by 6 bases and J by 4 bases, with 12 bases left in between. CDR3 protein: CASRQGQTYGYTF. In DNA, the CDR3 is TGTGCCAGCAGACAGGGTCAAACCTATGGCTACACCTTC.

A few counts support this clonotype. The CDR3 sequence is CSAKWFLSTDTQYF. The CDR3 DNA reads TGCAGTGCTAAGTGGTTTCTCAGTACAGATACGCAGTATTTT. This chain links TRBV20-1 with TRBJ2-3; no clear D gene. V lost 4 bases, J lost 3 bases, and 14 bases lay in between. The CDR3 sequence is 14 residues long. CDR1 DFQATT and CDR2 SNEGSKA come from the germline V gene (reference sequence).

The V and J genes are TRBV7-9 and TRBJ2-5; D is undetermined. This CDR3 is 13 amino acids long. Between the trimmed V and J ends, which lost 2 bases and 3 bases, there was a span of 7 bases. The germline CDR1 and CDR2 sequences are SEHNR and FQNEAQ (reference sequence). CDR3 DNA: TGTGCCAGCAGCTTACTCGCTAAAGAGACCCAGTACTTC. Translating gives CASSLLAKETQYF.

A note on this clonotype: Its ends do not fully match the called genes, so a read error is possible. This sequence joins TRBV27 and TRBJ2-2, with 11 bases identical to TRBD2. The CDR3 is made up of 17 amino acids. The germline V gene encodes CDR1 MNHEY and CDR2 SMNVEV (reference sequence). The CDR3: CGSSLLASGGPAGELFF. CDR3 DNA: TGTGGCAGCAGTTTATTAGCTAGCGGGGGGCCAGCCGGGGAGCTGTTTTTT.

This clonotype was observed a handful of times. V and J are TRBV7-2 and TRBJ2-3; 7 nucleotides agree with TRBD1. The CDR3 runs 14 residues. CDR1 and CDR2 (germline): SGHTA, FQGNSA. Losses at the gene ends were 5 bases for V and 4 bases for J; bases not matched to a gene: 6. CDR3 sequence reads: CASSQPGQPDTQYF. In nucleotides, the CDR3 is TGTGCCAGCAGCCAACCGGGACAGCCAGATACGCAGTATTTT.

This clonotype was observed a handful of times. The rearrangement joins TRBV5-5 to TRBJ2-5; no definite D call. The CDR3 covers 14 residues. Germline CDR1 SGHKS, CDR2 YYEKEE (reference sequence). The V end lost 5 bases, the J end lost 2 bases, and 13 bases lay between the germline ends. The chain's CDR3 is CASRVGQPQETQYF. The CDR3 DNA follows: TGTGCCAGCAGGGTCGGGCAGCCACAAGAGACCCAGTACTTC.

This clonotype was seen a few times. The chain carries TRBV20-1 and TRBJ2-1, with 14 bases that match TRBD2. The germline CDR1 and CDR2 sequences are DFQATT and SNEGSKA (reference sequence). The CDR3 extends over 18 amino acids. Germline trimming cut 2 bases from V and 4 bases from J; bases unmatched to any gene: 10. The CDR3 loop reads CSARNSGTSGSAYNEQFF. CDR3 sequence (DNA): TGCAGTGCTAGAAACTCCGGGACTAGCGGGAGCGCATACAATGAGCAGTTCTTC.

The chain is built from TRBV27 and TRBJ2-5; possibly TRBD1 or TRBD2 for D (5 bases each). V was trimmed by 3 bases and J by 5 bases, leaving 13 bases between them. The CDR3 is 14 amino acids. Germline V lookup: CDR1 MNHEY, CDR2 SMNVEV (reference sequence). The chain's CDR3 is CASSFRASSETQYF. The CDR3 DNA reads TGTGCCAGCAGTTTCAGGGCTAGCTCGGAGACCCAGTACTTC.